Here is one T cell receptor beta chain with its context. V lost 1 base, J lost 0 bases, and 13 bases lay in between. Germline CDR1 reads SGHVS; CDR2 reads FNYEAQ. This CDR3 comprises 16 residues. Reverse transcription of all isolated RNA meant that expressed TCRB transcripts were sequenced. Repertoires were generated with immunoSEQ multiplex PCR, while TCRdb's copy carries only in-frame clones and drops some. The sample holds hundreds of thousands of clones; over 25% are singletons and the top ten take 0.065%. Naive, central memory, regulatory and stem cell-like memory cells within the CD4+ compartment were sorted using CD45RO/CCR7/CD25/CD127/CD95/CD27. The sample originates from a study of beta chain features in type 1 diabetes.

This chain joins TRBV7-6 and TRBJ2-7, with D uncertain. The sequencing input was naive CD4+ T cells from blood. The clonotype comes from a man aged 18-30 years in good health. Written as DNA, the CDR3 is TGTGCCAGCAGCTTAGGATCCAAACTGAGCTCCTACGAGCAGTACTTC. Protein sequence: CASSLGSKLSSYEQYF. Using reference TRBV7-6 and TRBJ2-7 for the parts outside the CDR3, the full variable domain is GAGVSQSPRYKVTKRGQDVALRCDPISGHVSLYWYRQALGQGPEFLTYFNYEAQQDKSGLPNDRFSAERPEGSISTLTIQRTEQRDSAMYRCASSLGSKLSSYEQYFGPGTRLTVT.